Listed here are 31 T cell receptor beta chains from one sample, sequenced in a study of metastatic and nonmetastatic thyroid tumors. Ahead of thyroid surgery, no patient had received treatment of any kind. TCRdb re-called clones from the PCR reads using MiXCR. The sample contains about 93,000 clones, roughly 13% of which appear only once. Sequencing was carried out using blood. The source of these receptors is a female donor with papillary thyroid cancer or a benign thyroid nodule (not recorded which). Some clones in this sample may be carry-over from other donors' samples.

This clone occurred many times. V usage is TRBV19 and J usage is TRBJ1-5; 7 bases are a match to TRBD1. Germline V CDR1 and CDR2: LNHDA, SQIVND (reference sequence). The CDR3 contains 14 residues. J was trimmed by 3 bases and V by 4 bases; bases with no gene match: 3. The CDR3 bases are TGTGCCAGTAGTAGAGGGGGCTCCAATCAGCCCCAGCATTTT. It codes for CASSRGGSNQPQHF.

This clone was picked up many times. The CDR3 nucleotides are TGTGCCAGCAGTGGGGGACATCAAGAGACCCAGTACTTC. Translating gives CASSGGHQETQYF. V usage is TRBV2 and J usage is TRBJ2-5, with D possibly matching TRBD1 (6 bases). Trimming stripped 4 bases from V and 2 bases from J, with 8 bases between. CDR1 SNHLY and CDR2 FYNNEI come from the germline V gene. The CDR3 loop spans 13 amino acids.

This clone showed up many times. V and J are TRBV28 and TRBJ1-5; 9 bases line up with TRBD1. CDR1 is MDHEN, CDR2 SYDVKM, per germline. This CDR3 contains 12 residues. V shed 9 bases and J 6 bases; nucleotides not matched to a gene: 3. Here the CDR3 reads CASTGGSQPQHF. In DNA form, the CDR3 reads TGTGCCAGTACAGGGGGCTCTCAGCCCCAGCATTTT.

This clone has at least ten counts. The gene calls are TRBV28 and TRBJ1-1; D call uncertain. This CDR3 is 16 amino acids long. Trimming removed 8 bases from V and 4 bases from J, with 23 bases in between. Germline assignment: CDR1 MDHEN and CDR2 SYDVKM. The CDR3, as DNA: TGTGCCAGCGGAGGCGCAGGCGTCGTGGGAGGCACTGAAGCTTTCTTT. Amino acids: CASGGAGVVGGTEAFF.

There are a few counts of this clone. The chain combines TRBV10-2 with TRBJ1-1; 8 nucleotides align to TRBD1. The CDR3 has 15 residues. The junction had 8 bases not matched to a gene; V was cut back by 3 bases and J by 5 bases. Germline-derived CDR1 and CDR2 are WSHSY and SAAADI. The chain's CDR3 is CASSDRDRGGTEAFF. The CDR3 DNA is TGCGCCAGCAGTGATCGAGACAGGGGTGGAACTGAAGCTTTCTTT.

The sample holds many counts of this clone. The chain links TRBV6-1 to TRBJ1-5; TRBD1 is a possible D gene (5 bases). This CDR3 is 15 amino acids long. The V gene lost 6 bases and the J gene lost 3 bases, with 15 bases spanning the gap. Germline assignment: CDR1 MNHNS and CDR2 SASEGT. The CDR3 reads CASRGAGRINQPQHF. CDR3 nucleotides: TGTGCCAGCAGGGGCGCAGGGCGCATCAATCAGCCCCAGCATTTT.

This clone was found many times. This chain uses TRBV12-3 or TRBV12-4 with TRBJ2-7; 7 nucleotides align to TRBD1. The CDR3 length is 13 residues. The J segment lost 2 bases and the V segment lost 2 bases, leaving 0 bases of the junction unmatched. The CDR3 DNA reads TGTGCCAGCAGTTTAACAGGGGCCTACGAGCAGTACTTC. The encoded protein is CASSLTGAYEQYF.

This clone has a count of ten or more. Here the CDR3 reads CASSRTADRINTGELFF. CDR3 sequence (DNA): TGTGCCAGCAGCCGAACAGCCGACAGGATTAACACCGGGGAGCTGTTTTTT. V and J are TRBV7-8 and TRBJ2-2; weak D call: TRBD1 (6 bases). CDR3 length: 17 amino acids. With 5 bases removed from V and 2 bases from J, the gap between germline ends came to 18 bases. The germline CDR1 and CDR2 sequences are SGHVS and FQNEAQ.

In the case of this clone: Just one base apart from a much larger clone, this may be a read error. CDR3 residues: CASSRDSGRVGRNIQYF. The CDR3 DNA reads TGTGCCAGCAGCCGTGATAGCGGGAGGGTCGGCAGAAACATTCAGTACTTC. The rearrangement uses TRBV7-9 and TRBJ2-4, with 11 bases matching TRBD2. The germline gives CDR1 SEHNR, CDR2 FQNEAQ (reference sequence). This CDR3 contains 17 residues. The junction had 12 bases not matched to a gene; V was cut back by 5 bases and J by 6 bases.

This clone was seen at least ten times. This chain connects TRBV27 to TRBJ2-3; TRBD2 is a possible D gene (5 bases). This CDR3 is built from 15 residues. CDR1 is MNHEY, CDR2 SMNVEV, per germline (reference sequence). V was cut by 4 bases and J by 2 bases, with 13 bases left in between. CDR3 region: CASSSPSGPTDTQYF. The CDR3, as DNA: TGTGCCAGCAGTTCCCCCAGCGGCCCCACAGATACGCAGTATTTT.

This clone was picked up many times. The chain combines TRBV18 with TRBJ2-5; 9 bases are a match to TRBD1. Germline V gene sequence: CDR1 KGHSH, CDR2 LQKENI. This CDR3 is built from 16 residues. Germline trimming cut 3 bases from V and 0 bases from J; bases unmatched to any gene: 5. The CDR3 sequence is CASSPMTGGYQETQYF. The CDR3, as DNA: TGTGCCAGCTCACCTATGACAGGGGGGTACCAAGAGACCCAGTACTTC.

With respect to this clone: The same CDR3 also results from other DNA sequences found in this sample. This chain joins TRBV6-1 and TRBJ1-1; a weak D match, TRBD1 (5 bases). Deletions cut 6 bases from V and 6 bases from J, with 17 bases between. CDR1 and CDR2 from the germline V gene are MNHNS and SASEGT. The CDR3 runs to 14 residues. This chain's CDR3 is CASSVREGKAEAFF. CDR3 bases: TGTGCCAGCAGCGTTAGAGAGGGGAAGGCTGAAGCTTTCTTT.

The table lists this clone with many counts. CDR3 sequence (DNA): TGTGCCAGCGGTAGGGGCACTGAAGCTTTCTTT. Encoded protein: CASGRGTEAFF. V is TRBV2 and J is TRBJ1-1; a weak D match, TRBD1 (5 bases). The CDR3 contains 11 residues. Between the trimmed V and J ends, which lost 8 bases and 4 bases, there was a span of 8 bases. The V gene's germline CDR1 is SNHLY and CDR2 FYNNEI.

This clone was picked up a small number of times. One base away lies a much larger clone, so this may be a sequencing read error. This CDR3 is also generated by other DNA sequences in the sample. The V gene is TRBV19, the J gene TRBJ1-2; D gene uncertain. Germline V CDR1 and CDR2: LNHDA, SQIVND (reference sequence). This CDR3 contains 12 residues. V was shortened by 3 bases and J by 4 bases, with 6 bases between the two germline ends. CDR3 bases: TGTGCCAGTAGTATTACGGGCTATGGCTACACCTTC. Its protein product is CASSITGYGYTF.

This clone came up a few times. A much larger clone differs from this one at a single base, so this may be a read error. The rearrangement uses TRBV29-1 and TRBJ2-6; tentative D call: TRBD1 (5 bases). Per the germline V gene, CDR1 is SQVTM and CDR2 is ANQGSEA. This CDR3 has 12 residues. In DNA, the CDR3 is TGCAGCGTTGCGACTGGGGCCAACTTCCTGACTTTC. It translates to CSVATGANFLTF.

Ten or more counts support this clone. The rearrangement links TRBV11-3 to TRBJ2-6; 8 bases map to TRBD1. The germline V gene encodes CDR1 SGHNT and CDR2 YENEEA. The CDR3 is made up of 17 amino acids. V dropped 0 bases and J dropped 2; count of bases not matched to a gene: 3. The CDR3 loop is CASSLETGVAGANVLTF. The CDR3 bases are TGTGCCAGCAGCTTAGAGACAGGGGTTGCTGGGGCCAACGTCCTGACTTTC.

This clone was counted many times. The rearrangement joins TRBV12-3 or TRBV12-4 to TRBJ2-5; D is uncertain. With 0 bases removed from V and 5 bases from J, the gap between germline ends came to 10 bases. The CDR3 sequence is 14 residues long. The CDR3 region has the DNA TGTGCCAGCAGTTTAGCGTACGACGGGGAGACCCAGTACTTC. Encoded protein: CASSLAYDGETQYF.

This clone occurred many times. Here the CDR3 reads CASSEVRTYSNQPQHF. The CDR3 DNA reads as TGTGCCAGCAGTGAAGTTCGAACTTATAGCAATCAGCCCCAGCATTTT. The rearrangement uses TRBV6-1 and TRBJ1-5; unclear D gene. V lost 1 base to trimming and J lost 0 bases, with 10 bases between them. The CDR3 is 16 amino acids. The germline V gene has CDR1 MNHNS and CDR2 SASEGT.

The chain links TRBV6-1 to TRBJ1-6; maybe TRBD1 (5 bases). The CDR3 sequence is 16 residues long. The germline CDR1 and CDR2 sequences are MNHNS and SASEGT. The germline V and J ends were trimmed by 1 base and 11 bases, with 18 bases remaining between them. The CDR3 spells CASSEEGGAGDPPLHF. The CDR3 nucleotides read TGTGCCAGCAGTGAAGAAGGAGGGGCTGGTGATCCACCCCTCCACTTT.

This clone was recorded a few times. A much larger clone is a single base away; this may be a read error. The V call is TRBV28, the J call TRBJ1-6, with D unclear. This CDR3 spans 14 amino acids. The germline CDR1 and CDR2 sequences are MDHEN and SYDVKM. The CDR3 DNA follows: TGTGCCAGCTGGCGGGAAGGGAGTAATCCACCCCTCCACTTT. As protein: CASWREGSNPPLHF. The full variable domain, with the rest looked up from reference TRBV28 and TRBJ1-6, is DVKVTQSSRYLVKRTGEKVFLECVQDMDHENMFWYRQDPGLGLRLIYFSYDVKMKEKGDIPEGYSVSREKKERFSLILESASTNQTSMYLCASWREGSNPPLHFGNGTRLTVT.

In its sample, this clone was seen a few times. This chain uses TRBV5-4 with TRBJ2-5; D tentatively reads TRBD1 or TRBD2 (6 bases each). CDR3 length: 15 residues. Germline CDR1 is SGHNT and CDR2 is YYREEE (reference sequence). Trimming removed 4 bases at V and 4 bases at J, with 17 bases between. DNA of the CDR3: TGTGCCAGCAGCCAAAGACTAGGGGGTCCAGAGACCCAGTACTTC. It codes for CASSQRLGGPETQYF. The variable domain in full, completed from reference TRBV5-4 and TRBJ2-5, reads ETGVTQSPTHLIKTRGQQVTLRCSSQSGHNTVSWYQQALGQGPQFIFQYYREEENGRGNFPPRFSGLQFPNYSSELNVNALELDDSALYLCASSQRLGGPETQYFGPGTRLLVL.

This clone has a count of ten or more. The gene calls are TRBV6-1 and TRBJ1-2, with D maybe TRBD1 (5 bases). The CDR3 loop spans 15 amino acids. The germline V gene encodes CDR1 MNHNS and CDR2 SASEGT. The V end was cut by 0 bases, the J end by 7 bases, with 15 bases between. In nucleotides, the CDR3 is TGTGCCAGCAGTGAAGCGGGGGAGGTGAGCGGTGGCTACACCTTC. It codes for CASSEAGEVSGGYTF.

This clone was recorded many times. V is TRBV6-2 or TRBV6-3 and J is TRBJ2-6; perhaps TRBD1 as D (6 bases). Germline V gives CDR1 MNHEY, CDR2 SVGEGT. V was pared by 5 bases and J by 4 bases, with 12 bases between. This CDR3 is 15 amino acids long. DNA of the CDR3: TGTGCCAGCAGTCTCAGGGGAACCGGGGCCAACGTCCTGACTTTC. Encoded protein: CASSLRGTGANVLTF.

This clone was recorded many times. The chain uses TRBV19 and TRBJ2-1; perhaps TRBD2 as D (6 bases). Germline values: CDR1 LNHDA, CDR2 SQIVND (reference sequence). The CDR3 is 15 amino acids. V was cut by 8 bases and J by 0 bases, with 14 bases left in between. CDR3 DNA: TGTGCCAGTGGGACGGGACTCGGCTCCTACAATGAGCAGTTCTTC. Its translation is CASGTGLGSYNEQFF.

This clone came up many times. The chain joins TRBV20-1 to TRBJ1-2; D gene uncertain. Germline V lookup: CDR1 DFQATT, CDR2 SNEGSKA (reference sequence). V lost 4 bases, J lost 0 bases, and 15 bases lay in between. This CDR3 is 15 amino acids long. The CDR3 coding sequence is TGCAGTGCTATTCTCCTCCGTAGAGCTAACTATGGCTACACCTTC. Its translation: CSAILLRRANYGYTF.

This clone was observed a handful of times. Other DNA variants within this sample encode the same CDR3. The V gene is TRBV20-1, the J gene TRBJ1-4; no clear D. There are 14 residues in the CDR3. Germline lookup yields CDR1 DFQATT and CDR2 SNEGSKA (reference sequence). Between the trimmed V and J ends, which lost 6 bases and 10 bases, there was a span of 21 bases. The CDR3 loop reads CSAPGSFTRGKLFF. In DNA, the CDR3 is TGCAGTGCCCCGGGGTCCTTCACCCGGGGAAAACTGTTTTTT.

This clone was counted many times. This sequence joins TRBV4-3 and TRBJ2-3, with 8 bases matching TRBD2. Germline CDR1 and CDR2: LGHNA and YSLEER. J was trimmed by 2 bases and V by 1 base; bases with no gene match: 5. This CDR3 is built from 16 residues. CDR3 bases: TGCGCCAGCAGCCAAGCTGAGACTAGCGCCACAGATACGCAGTATTTT. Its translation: CASSQAETSATDTQYF.

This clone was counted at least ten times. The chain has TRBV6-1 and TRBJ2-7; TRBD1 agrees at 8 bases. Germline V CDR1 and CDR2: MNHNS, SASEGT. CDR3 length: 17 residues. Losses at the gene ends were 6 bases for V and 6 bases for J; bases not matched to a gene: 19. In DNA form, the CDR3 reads TGTGCCAGCAGCACTCTGCATGCCCAGGGGGCTCGGGGCGAGCAGTACTTC. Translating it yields CASSTLHAQGARGEQYF.

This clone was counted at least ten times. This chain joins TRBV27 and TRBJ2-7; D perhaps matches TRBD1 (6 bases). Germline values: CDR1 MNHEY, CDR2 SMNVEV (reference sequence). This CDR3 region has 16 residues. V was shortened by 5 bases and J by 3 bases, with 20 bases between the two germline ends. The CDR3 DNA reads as TGTGCCAGCAGTCCCCTCACTGTGGGGGCGATCTACGAGCAGTACTTC. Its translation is CASSPLTVGAIYEQYF.

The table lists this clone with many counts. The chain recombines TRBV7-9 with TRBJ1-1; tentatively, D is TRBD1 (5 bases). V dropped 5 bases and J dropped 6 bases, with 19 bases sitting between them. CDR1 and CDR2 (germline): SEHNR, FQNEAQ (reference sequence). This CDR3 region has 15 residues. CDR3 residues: CASSPLGGVVAEAFF. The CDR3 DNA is TGTGCCAGCAGCCCGCTGGGGGGGGTTGTTGCTGAAGCTTTCTTT.

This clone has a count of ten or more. The DNA of the CDR3 is TGCAGTACTACAGGGGATTACGAGCAGTACTTC. It specifies CSTTGDYEQYF. J is TRBJ2-7 and V is TRBV20-1, with 7 nucleotides matching TRBD1. Germline V CDR1 and CDR2: DFQATT, SNEGSKA (reference sequence). After removal of 8 bases from V and 4 bases from J, the junction contained 5 bases not matched to a gene. This CDR3 spans 11 amino acids.